This T cell receptor (beta chain) stems from a study of cytomegalovirus exposure and HLA in healthy donors. 13 Jbeta primers and 60 Vbeta primers were used for the PCR. Authors' data handling: Later, some 79 million unique TCR beta chains were counted in an analysis, and roughly 10 million of them were shared. Sequenced by immunoSEQ multiplex PCR; TCRdb stores in-frame clones only, minus some. The V and J calls and clone size were taken over from that table, and D and trimming were inferred from the DNA. There are roughly 150,000 clones in the sample; 80% to 90% occur only once, and roughly 4% lies in the top ten. The CDR3 has 13 residues. In germline, CDR1 is GTSNPN, CDR2 SVGIG (reference sequence). V lost 2 bases, J lost 6 bases, and 11 bases lay in between.

The source of this sequence is a woman aged 40 to 50 in good health and CMV-seropositive. Sequencing was performed on PBMCs. The chain carries TRBV30 and TRBJ1-5, with D possibly matching TRBD1 (5 bases). The CDR3 sequence: CAWSTQGFQPQHF. The CDR3 nucleotides read TGTGCCTGGAGTACCCAGGGATTTCAGCCCCAGCATTTT.